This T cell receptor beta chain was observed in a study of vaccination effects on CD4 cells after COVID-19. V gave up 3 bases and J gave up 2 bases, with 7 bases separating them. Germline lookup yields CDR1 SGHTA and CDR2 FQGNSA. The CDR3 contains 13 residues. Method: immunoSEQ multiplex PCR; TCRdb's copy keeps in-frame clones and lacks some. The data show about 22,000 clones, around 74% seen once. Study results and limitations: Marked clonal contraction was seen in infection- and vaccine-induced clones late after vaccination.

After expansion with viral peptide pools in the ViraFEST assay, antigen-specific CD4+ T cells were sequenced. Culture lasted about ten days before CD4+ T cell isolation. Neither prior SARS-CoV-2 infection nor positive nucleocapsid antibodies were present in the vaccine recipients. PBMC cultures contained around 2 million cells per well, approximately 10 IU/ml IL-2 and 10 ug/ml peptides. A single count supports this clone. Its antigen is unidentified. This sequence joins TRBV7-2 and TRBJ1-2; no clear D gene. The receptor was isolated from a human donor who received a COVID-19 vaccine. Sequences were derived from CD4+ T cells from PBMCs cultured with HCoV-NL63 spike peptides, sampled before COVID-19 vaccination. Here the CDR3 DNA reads TGTGCCAGCAGCTTTTCGGGGAACTATGGCTACACCTTC. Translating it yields CASSFSGNYGYTF.